This TCR beta chain stems from a study of a mutant IDH1 vaccine in newly diagnosed glioma. At the level of the study: Treated patients showed a male proportion of around 62%, a female proportion of around 40%, and a mean age of about 41 years. It was radiotherapy, temozolomide, or both that patients received previously, with most receiving both. Notes on the study in general: Evidence of vaccine-induced immune responses was documented in about 93% of patients.

Concerning this clone itself: The antigen is undetermined.

Between the trimmed V and J ends, which lost 2 bases and 1 base, there was a span of 5 bases. The CDR3 spans 13 residues. Germline values: CDR1 LGHNA, CDR2 YSLEER. Some clones are missing from TCRdb's copy, which holds only in-frame ones; the method was immunoSEQ multiplex PCR. This table holds 30,000 to 35,000 clones, approximately 91% found once. As for time point: baseline, week 1 (first vaccination visit). Treatment meaning: pre-vaccination baseline after standard-of-care therapy. Newly diagnosed WHO grade 3 or 4 IDH1-mutant, ATRX-lost astrocytomas were identified in the donors. The clonotype comes from a woman aged 40 to 50 with glioma. J is TRBJ1-2 and V is TRBV4-3; possibly TRBD1 for D (5 bases). The material sequenced was PBMCs, taken from a glioma patient treated with radiotherapy, temozolomide or both. The CDR3 spells CASSQQGNYGYTF. The CDR3 DNA follows: TGCGCCAGCAGCCAACAGGGTAACTATGGCTACACCTTC.